This entry features one TCR beta chain sequence. Its antigen remains unknown. This entry is derived from a study of cytomegalovirus exposure and HLA in healthy donors. Trimming cost V 1 base and J 1 base, with 7 bases left between them. The CDR3 totals 14 residues. CDR1 is SGHAT and CDR2 is FQDESV in the germline V gene (reference sequence). With 60 Vbeta and 13 Jbeta primers, the PCR was carried out. Some clones are missing from TCRdb's copy, which holds only in-frame ones; the method was immunoSEQ multiplex PCR. This listing includes 63,000 or so clones. Study-level points and caveats: In all likelihood, a cluster of highly shared sequence variants was a sequencing artifact.

The rearrangement uses TRBV11-1 and TRBJ1-1, with D unresolved. This receptor was obtained from a boy younger than 18 in good health and CMV-seronegative. The sequenced sample consisted of PBMCs. The CDR3 reads CASSLGSGNTEAFF. The CDR3 nucleotides read TGTGCCAGCAGCTTAGGATCGGGGAACACTGAAGCTTTCTTT.